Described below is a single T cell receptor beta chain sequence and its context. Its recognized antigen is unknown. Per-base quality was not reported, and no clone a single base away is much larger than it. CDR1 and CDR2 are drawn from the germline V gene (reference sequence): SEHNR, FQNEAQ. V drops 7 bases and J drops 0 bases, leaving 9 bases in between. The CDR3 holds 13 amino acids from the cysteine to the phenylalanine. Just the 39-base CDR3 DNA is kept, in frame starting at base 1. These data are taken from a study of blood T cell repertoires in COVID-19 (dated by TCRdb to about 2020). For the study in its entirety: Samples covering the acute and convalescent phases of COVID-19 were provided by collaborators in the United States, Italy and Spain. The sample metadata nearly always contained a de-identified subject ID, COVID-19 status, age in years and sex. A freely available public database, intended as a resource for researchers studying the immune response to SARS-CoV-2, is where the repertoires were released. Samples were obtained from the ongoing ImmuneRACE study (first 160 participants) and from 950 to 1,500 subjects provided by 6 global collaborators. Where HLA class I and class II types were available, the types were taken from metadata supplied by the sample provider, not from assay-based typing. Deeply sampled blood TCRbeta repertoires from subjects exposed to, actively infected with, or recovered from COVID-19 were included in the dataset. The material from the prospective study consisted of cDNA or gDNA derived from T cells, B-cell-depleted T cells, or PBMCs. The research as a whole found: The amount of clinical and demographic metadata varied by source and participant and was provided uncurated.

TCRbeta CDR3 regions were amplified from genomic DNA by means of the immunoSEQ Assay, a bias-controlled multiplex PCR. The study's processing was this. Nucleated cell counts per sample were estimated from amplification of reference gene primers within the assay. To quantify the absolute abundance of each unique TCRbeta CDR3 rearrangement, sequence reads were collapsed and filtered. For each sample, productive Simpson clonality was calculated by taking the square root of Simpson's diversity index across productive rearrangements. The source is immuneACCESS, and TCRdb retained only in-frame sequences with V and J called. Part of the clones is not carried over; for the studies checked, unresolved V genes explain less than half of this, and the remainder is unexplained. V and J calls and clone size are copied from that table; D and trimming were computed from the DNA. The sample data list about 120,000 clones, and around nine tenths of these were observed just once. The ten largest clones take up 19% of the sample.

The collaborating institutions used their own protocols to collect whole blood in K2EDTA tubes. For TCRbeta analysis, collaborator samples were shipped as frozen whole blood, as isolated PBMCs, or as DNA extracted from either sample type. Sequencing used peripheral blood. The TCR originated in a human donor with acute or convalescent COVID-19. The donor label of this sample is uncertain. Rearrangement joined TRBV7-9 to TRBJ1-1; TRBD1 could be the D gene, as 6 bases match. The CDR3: CASTGAMNTEAFF. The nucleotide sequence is TGTGCCAGCACGGGGGCCATGAACACTGAAGCTTTCTTT.